This T cell receptor beta chain was recorded in a study of T cell changes during pregnancy in multiple sclerosis. The method was immunoSEQ multiplex PCR; TCRdb's version includes in-frame clones alone and lacks a portion of them. The sample shows over 50,000 clones, 87% of them seen only once. V lost 3 bases to trimming and J lost 4 bases, with 12 bases between them. Germline values: CDR1 KGHSH, CDR2 LQKENI. The CDR3 length is 15 residues. The clonotype comes from a human donor whose cells served as feeder cells for cultures in a pregnancy study. V usage is TRBV18 and J usage is TRBJ2-2; D is possibly TRBD1 (6 bases). The sequenced sample consisted of peripheral blood from another person, used as feeder cells. DNA for the CDR3: TGTGCCAGCTCACCCGGGACATCAGGCACCGGGGAGCTGTTTTTT. Translated, it gives CASSPGTSGTGELFF.